The T cell receptor beta chain described here comes from a study of regulatory T cells in long-lasting Graves disease. In building TCR beta libraries, iRepertoire HTBI primers were used together with Arm-PCR of CDR3 regions. In TCRdb, the multiplex PCR reads were re-called with MiXCR into one record per CDR3 protein. The table has 400,000 to 500,000 distinct CDR3 sequences, under 15% seen once; the top ten hold approximately 15%. This clonotype occurred a few times. CDR3 length equals 13 residues. Germline V gene data show CDR1 as SGHNT and CDR2 as YYREEE (reference sequence). J was trimmed by 7 bases and V by 5 bases; bases with no gene match: 8. The time point denotes: newly diagnosed GD, antithyroid drugs for less than 3 months. The TCR library used RNA extracted from PBMCs. These data also formed part of another study, on T cells in Graves' hyperthyroidism and ophthalmopathy. From that report: Diagnosing involved the use of clinical symptoms, serum thyroxine and TRAb, thyroid ultrasound and orbital computed tomography. In the first-round RT-PCR of the TCR CDR3, the HTBI primer set was used. Blood samples included most of the expanded thyroid clonotypes exceeding 0.001.

The sequence derives from a woman aged 30 to 39 with Graves disease. Here the sequenced sample was peripheral blood mononuclear cells (PBMCs), taken at new diagnosis, from a patient treated with antithyroid drugs. The chain couples TRBV5-4 to TRBJ1-2; 7 bases are shared with TRBD1. The CDR3 here is CASSYDRASGYTF. The CDR3 nucleotides are TGTGCCAGCAGTTATGACAGGGCAAGTGGCTACACCTTC.